The rows below give T cell receptor beta chains drawn from one sample of a study of blood T cells in healthy people across ages. TCRdb fed the 5' RACE reads into MiXCR, producing one record per CDR3 protein. Among fewer than 1,200,000 distinct CDR3 sequences listed, under 30% were seen once. These data were also reused for a study on T cells of mothers and their children.

Sequencing was carried out using blood. All receptors come from a girl aged 2 to 10 in good health. Each CDR3 is given with its conserved first and last residue. D genes are given only for firm matches. The size field is filled for only some rows; it gives once, few, many or a size class.

j_call	v_call	clone_size	d_call	cdr3_length	cdr3_aa	cdr3_nt
TRBJ1-6	TRBV20-1	many	-	16	CSARDLGGGLTSPLHF	TGCAGTGCTAGAGATCTGGGAGGGGGATTGACTTCACCCCTCCACTTT
TRBJ2-7	TRBV5-1	-	-	15	CASSLLGLLPYEQYF	TGCGCCAGCAGCTTGCTAGGACTTCTCCCCTACGAGCAGTACTTC
TRBJ2-5	TRBV27	few	TRBD2	15	CASSSGGRVQETQYF	TGTGCCAGCAGTTCGGGCGGGAGGGTCCAAGAGACCCAGTACTTC
TRBJ1-2	TRBV7-9	few	-	13	CASSPTATVGFGF	TGTGCCAGCAGCCCGACCGCGACGGTGGGTTTCGGATTC
TRBJ2-4	TRBV12-5	-	-	11	CASGYTGLRDF	TGTGCTAGTGGTTATACGGGCCTGAGGGACTTC
TRBJ2-1	TRBV5-6	few	-	15	CASSRGFRSYNEQFF	TGTGCCAGCAGCCGAGGCTTTAGGTCCTACAATGAGCAGTTCTTC
TRBJ2-1	TRBV7-9	few	TRBD2	15	CASSLAGGSWKEQFF	TGTGCCAGCAGCTTAGCGGGGGGGTCTTGGAAAGAGCAGTTCTTC
TRBJ2-1	TRBV6-5	-	TRBD2	15	CASSPQRERGHEQFF	TGTGCCAGCAGTCCCCAGCGGGAGCGGGGGCATGAGCAGTTCTTC
TRBJ2-5	TRBV5-1	few	TRBD1	14	CASGDTGAQETQYF	TGCGCCAGTGGCGATACAGGGGCTCAAGAGACCCAGTACTTC
TRBJ2-5	TRBV6-1	few	-	16	CASSERGHPAEETQYF	TGTGCCAGCAGTGAAAGGGGACACCCGGCGGAAGAGACCCAGTACTTC
TRBJ2-5	TRBV6-2/TRBV6-3	few	-	18	CASGNGRGGQARVETQYF	TGTGCCAGCGGTAATGGAAGAGGAGGGCAGGCGCGGGTGGAGACCCAGTACTTC
TRBJ1-6	TRBV5-4	few	-	15	CASSLTGSYNSPLHF	TGTGCCAGCAGCTTGACAGGCTCCTATAATTCACCCCTCCACTTT
TRBJ1-2	TRBV10-3	-	-	18	CAISEPFARGRATYGYTF	TGTGCCATCAGTGAGCCCTTTGCGAGAGGCAGGGCCACTTATGGCTACACCTTC
TRBJ1-5	TRBV25-1	few	-	15	CASSDAASSNQPQHF	TGTGCCAGCAGCGACGCCGCAAGTAGCAATCAGCCCCAGCATTTT
TRBJ1-2	TRBV5-1	few	-	11	CASSGEDGYTF	TGCGCCAGCAGCGGGGAGGATGGCTACACCTTC
TRBJ1-1	TRBV3-1	few	-	13	CASSQGKARTAFF	TGTGCCAGCAGCCAAGGTAAAGCGCGTACAGCTTTCTTT
TRBJ2-1	TRBV14	-	-	13	CASSSLEGNEQFF	TGTGCCAGCAGCTCTCTAGAGGGTAATGAGCAGTTCTTC
TRBJ1-3	TRBV4-1	-	-	14	CASSQDLAGNTIYF	TGCGCCAGCAGCCAAGATCTGGCTGGAAACACCATATATTTT
TRBJ2-7	TRBV11-2	few	TRBD2	14	CASSPSGVRYEQYF	TGTGCCAGCAGCCCTAGCGGGGTGAGATACGAGCAGTACTTC
TRBJ2-3	TRBV4-3	-	TRBD2	17	CASSQDWGLAGEDTQYF	TGCGCCAGCAGCCAAGATTGGGGACTAGCGGGGGAGGATACGCAGTATTTT
TRBJ2-7	TRBV27	-	TRBD2	16	CASSSLAGGRHYEQYF	TGTGCCAGCAGTTCCTTAGCGGGGGGACGGCATTACGAGCAGTACTTC
TRBJ2-5	TRBV5-1	many	-	13	CASSLFGEETQYF	TGCGCCAGCAGCTTGTTTGGGGAAGAGACCCAGTACTTC
TRBJ1-1	TRBV5-1	few	-	14	CASSLEYPNTEAFF	TGCGCCAGCAGCTTGGAGTACCCGAACACTGAAGCTTTCTTT
TRBJ2-3	TRBV5-8	few	-	14	CASSLWSGTDTQYF	TGTGCCAGCAGCTTGTGGAGCGGCACAGATACGCAGTATTTT
TRBJ2-5	TRBV15	few	-	15	CATSRVRLIGETQYF	TGTGCCACCAGCAGAGTCAGGTTAATTGGAGAGACCCAGTACTTC
TRBJ2-7	TRBV27	few	-	16	CASSHTSGSASYEQYF	TGTGCCAGCAGCCATACTTCTGGCTCGGCAAGCTACGAGCAGTACTTC
TRBJ2-4	TRBV7-3	few	-	16	CASSLSGPLAKNIQYF	TGTGCCAGCAGCTTATCAGGCCCGCTAGCCAAAAACATTCAGTACTTC
TRBJ2-1	TRBV28	-	TRBD1	14	CASSFGTGRNEQFF	TGTGCCAGCAGTTTTGGGACAGGGCGGAATGAGCAGTTCTTC
TRBJ2-3	TRBV15	-	-	17	CATSRDGLGGLTDTQYF	TGTGCCACCAGCAGAGATGGGCTCGGGGGACTCACAGATACGCAGTATTTT
TRBJ2-1	TRBV6-5	-	-	12	CASSYEGEEQFF	TGTGCCAGCAGTTACGAGGGGGAGGAGCAGTTCTTC
TRBJ2-4	TRBV6-2/TRBV6-3	-	TRBD1	15	CDSSYSGDSKNIQYF	TGTGACAGCAGTTACTCAGGGGACAGTAAAAACATTCAGTACTTC
TRBJ1-6	TRBV5-1	-	-	13	CASSLVAGSPLHF	TGCGCCAGCAGCTTGGTGGCGGGTTCACCCCTCCACTTT
TRBJ2-6	TRBV5-8	few	-	17	CASSFRDGLSGANVLTF	TGTGCCAGCAGCTTTCGGGACGGCCTCTCTGGGGCCAACGTCCTGACTTTC
TRBJ2-7	TRBV28	-	-	14	CASSLYDPAYEQYF	TGTGCCAGCAGTTTATACGACCCGGCCTACGAGCAGTACTTC
TRBJ1-4	TRBV4-3	few	-	16	CASSQEGFREDEKLFF	TGCGCCAGCAGCCAAGAGGGGTTCAGGGAGGATGAAAAACTGTTTTTT
TRBJ1-3	TRBV7-2	-	-	17	CASSLPPSGDGGNTIYF	TGTGCCAGCAGCTTACCCCCTTCAGGGGACGGTGGAAACACCATATATTTT
TRBJ2-7	TRBV10-3	few	TRBD1	14	CAISLDRGLGEQYF	TGTGCCATCAGCTTGGACAGGGGACTGGGCGAGCAGTACTTC
TRBJ1-4	TRBV12-3/TRBV12-4	few	-	16	CASSFSGALGNEKLFF	TGTGCCAGCAGTTTTAGTGGTGCGCTGGGAAATGAAAAACTGTTTTTT
TRBJ1-1	TRBV4-1	-	-	16	CASSQVGRGLDTEAFF	TGCGCCAGCAGCCAAGTGGGAAGGGGGTTGGACACTGAAGCTTTCTTT
TRBJ1-2	TRBV29-1	-	TRBD1	13	CSVPGGEGYGYTF	TGCAGCGTCCCAGGGGGCGAAGGCTATGGCTACACCTTC
TRBJ2-4	TRBV12-3/TRBV12-4	-	TRBD1	16	CASSSKAGTVLNIQYF	TGTGCCAGCAGTTCGAAGGCTGGGACAGTCCTAAACATTCAGTACTTC
TRBJ1-1	TRBV12-3/TRBV12-4	-	-	14	CASSSQKGFTEAFF	TGTGCCAGCAGTTCTCAAAAGGGGTTCACTGAAGCTTTCTTT
TRBJ1-1	TRBV7-9	few	-	13	CASRETANTEAFF	TGTGCCAGCCGCGAGACAGCTAACACTGAAGCTTTCTTT
TRBJ2-2	TRBV6-6	many	-	11	CASSYGGELFF	TGTGCCAGCAGTTACGGCGGGGAGCTGTTTTTT
TRBJ2-7	TRBV20-1	-	TRBD2	14	CSASRGAGTYEQYF	TGCAGTGCTAGTAGGGGAGCGGGGACCTACGAGCAGTACTTC
TRBJ1-4	TRBV29-1	few	-	12	CSVDGGSEKLFF	TGCAGCGTTGATGGTGGAAGTGAAAAACTGTTTTTT
TRBJ2-5	TRBV12-3/TRBV12-4	few	-	14	CASSRSLVQETQYF	TGTGCCAGCAGTAGATCTCTGGTGCAAGAGACCCAGTACTTC
TRBJ1-1	TRBV6-6	-	TRBD1	15	CASSYLGGAYTEAFF	TGTGCCAGCAGTTACTTAGGGGGCGCGTACACTGAAGCTTTCTTT